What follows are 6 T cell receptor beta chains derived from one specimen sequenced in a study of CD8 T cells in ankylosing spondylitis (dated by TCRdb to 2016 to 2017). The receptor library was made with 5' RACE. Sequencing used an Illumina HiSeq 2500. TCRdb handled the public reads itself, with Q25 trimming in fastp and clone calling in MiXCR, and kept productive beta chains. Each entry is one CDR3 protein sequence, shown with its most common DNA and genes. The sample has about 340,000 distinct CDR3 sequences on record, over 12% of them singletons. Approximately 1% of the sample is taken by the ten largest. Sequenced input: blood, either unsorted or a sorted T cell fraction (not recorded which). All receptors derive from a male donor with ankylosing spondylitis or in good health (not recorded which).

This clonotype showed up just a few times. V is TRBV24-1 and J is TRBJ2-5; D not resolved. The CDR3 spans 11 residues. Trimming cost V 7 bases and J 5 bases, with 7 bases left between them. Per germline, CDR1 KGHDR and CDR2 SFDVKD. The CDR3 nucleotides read TGTGCCACCAGCTCAGAGGAGACCCAGTACTTC. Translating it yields CATSSEETQYF.

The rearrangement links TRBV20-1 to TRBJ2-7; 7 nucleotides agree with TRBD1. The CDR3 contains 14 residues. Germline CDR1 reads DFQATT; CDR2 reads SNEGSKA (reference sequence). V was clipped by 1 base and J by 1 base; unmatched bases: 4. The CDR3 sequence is CSARALGQSYEQYF. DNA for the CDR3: TGCAGTGCTAGAGCCTTGGGACAGTCCTACGAGCAGTACTTC.

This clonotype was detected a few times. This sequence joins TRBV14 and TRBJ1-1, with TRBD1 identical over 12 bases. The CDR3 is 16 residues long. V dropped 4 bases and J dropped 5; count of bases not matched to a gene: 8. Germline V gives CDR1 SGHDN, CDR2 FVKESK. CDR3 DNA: TGTGCCAGCAGCCTCGGGACAGGGGGCTGGAAAACTGAAGCTTTCTTT. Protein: CASSLGTGGWKTEAFF.

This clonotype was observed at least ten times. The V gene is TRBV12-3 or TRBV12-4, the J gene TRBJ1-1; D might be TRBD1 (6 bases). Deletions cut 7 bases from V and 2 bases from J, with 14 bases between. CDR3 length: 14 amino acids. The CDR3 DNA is TGTGCCAGCATCAGGACAGAAATCAACACTGAAGCTTTCTTT. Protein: CASIRTEINTEAFF.

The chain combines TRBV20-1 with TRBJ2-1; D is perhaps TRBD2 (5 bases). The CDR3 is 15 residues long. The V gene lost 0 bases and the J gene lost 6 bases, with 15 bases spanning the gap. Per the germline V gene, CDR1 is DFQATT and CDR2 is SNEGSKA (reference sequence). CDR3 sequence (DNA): TGCAGTGCTAGAGATGGAAGGCTAGCCTCCAATGAGCAGTTCTTC. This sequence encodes CSARDGRLASNEQFF.

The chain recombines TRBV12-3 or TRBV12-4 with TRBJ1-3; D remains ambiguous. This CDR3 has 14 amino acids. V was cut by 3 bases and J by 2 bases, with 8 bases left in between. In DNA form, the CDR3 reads TGTGCCAGCAGTTTCATGGACCCTGGAAACACCATATATTTT. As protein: CASSFMDPGNTIYF.